This T cell receptor (beta chain) comes out of a study of blood T cell repertoires in COVID-19. Study details: Specimens from acute and convalescent COVID-19 originated in the United States, Italy and Spain. In each case, the material was cDNA or gDNA derived from T cells, B-cell-depleted T cells, or PBMCs.

Original methodology: Reference gene primers were amplified, and this amplification served to estimate nucleated cell counts. Profiled with immunoSEQ multiplex PCR; TCRdb holds only in-frame clones, not every one. That table supplies the V and J calls and clone size; D and trimming were determined from the DNA. The table has 65,000 to 75,000 clones, 83% seen once. V was shortened by 5 bases and J by 7 bases, with 18 bases between the two germline ends. The CDR3 is made up of 14 amino acids. Germline CDR1 reads SQVTM; CDR2 reads ANQGSEA. Specimen: peripheral blood. The receptor was derived from a man older than 75 with acute or convalescent COVID-19. The rearrangement joins TRBV29-1 to TRBJ2-1; D may be TRBD2 (7 bases). Written as DNA, the CDR3 is TGCAGCGTTATTGCGGGGGCCCTCGGGAATGAGCAGTTCTTC. It is translated as CSVIAGALGNEQFF.